These T cell receptor beta chains were read from a single sample in a study of T cells after posttransplantation cyclophosphamide. Libraries were prepared by immunoSEQ multiplex PCR; TCRdb keeps only in-frame clonotypes and omits some of them. The repertoire shows more than 35,000 clones, none seen only once; the top ten take 2% to 3%. The sample consisted of PBMCs. The receptors originated from a man between 50 and 59 years old in good health, CMV-negative, and a related stem cell transplant donor. CDR3s include the opening cysteine and the closing phenylalanine or tryptophan. D genes are given only for firm matches. Size is stated for part of the rows, as once, few or many counts, or as a class when the clone is expanded.

V	D	J	size	CDR3	DNA
TRBV4-3	.	TRBJ1-1	many	CASSQSHGEWRANTEAFF	TGCGCCAGCAGCCAATCGCATGGGGAGTGGCGGGCGAACACTGAAGCTTTCTTT
TRBV6-6	.	TRBJ2-3	many	CASRVDWLQYF	TGTGCCAGCAGGGTCGACTGGTTGCAGTATTTT
TRBV9	.	TRBJ2-7	many	CASGRGSYEQYF	TGTGCGAGTGGACGGGGATCCTACGAGCAGTACTTC
TRBV27	.	TRBJ2-5	many	CASSPTSGETQYF	TGTGCCAGCAGTCCCACTTCGGGTGAGACCCAGTACTTC
TRBV27	.	TRBJ2-1	many	CASSLELADSYNEQFF	TGTGCCAGCAGTTTAGAATTAGCGGACTCCTACAATGAGCAGTTCTTC
TRBV7-3	TRBD2	TRBJ2-1	few	CASSSQGGSYNEQFF	TGTGCCAGCAGCTCCCAGGGCGGGAGTTACAATGAGCAGTTCTTC
TRBV14	.	TRBJ2-5	.	CASSQGFVSQETQYF	TGTGCCAGCAGCCAAGGCTTTGTCAGCCAAGAGACCCAGTACTTC
TRBV10-2	TRBD2	TRBJ2-7	few	CASSTRGGLEEQYF	TGCGCCAGCAGTACCCGGGGGGGCCTAGAGGAGCAGTACTTC
TRBV15	.	TRBJ1-1	many	CATSRVGGLAEAFF	TGTGCCACCAGCAGAGTCGGGGGGTTAGCTGAAGCTTTCTTT
TRBV10-2	.	TRBJ1-6	many	CASSDLGGLLDSPLHF	TGCGCCAGCAGTGACTTGGGGGGACTTCTGGATTCACCCCTCCACTTT
TRBV5-1	.	TRBJ2-5	.	CASSLPRQGFQETQYF	TGCGCCAGCAGCTTGCCCCGCCAGGGGTTCCAAGAGACCCAGTACTTC
TRBV6-5	TRBD2	TRBJ2-1	many	CASSWLAGVEEQFF	TGTGCCAGCAGTTGGCTAGCGGGAGTCGAAGAGCAGTTCTTC
TRBV7-2	TRBD2	TRBJ2-7	many	CASSLSSGAGEQYF	TGTGCCAGCAGCTTATCCAGCGGGGCGGGAGAGCAGTACTTC
TRBV28	.	TRBJ1-2	many	CASSLSTGRGYYGYTF	TGTGCCAGCAGTTTATCCACAGGGCGGGGGTACTATGGCTACACCTTC
TRBV5-4	TRBD2	TRBJ2-3	few	CASSNPLRGVSGSDTQYF	TGTGCCAGCAGCAACCCCTTACGGGGGGTGTCGGGGTCAGATACGCAGTATTTT
TRBV2	.	TRBJ2-1	many	CASNAQGNEQFF	TGTGCCAGCAATGCCCAGGGTAATGAGCAGTTCTTC
TRBV5-6	TRBD1	TRBJ2-7	many	CASSSFVGDRVGNYEQYF	TGTGCCAGCAGCTCTTTTGTGGGGGACAGGGTGGGAAACTACGAGCAGTACTTC
TRBV2	TRBD1	TRBJ1-1	many	CATLTGVNTEAFF	TGTGCCACCCTCACAGGGGTGAACACTGAAGCTTTCTTT
TRBV7-2	.	TRBJ2-2	many	CASSLVTGTIGELFF	TGTGCCAGCAGCTTAGTTACGGGTACGATCGGGGAGCTGTTTTTT
TRBV7-3	TRBD2	TRBJ2-3	many	CASSMTAGATDTQYF	TGTGCCAGCAGCATGACAGCGGGGGCGACAGATACGCAGTATTTT
TRBV4-1	.	TRBJ2-7	many	CASSQGRGGAYEQYF	TGCGCCAGCAGCCAAGGTAGAGGGGGAGCCTACGAGCAGTACTTC
TRBV28	.	TRBJ2-2	many	CASSVYRAGRHGELFF	TGTGCCAGCAGCGTCTACAGGGCAGGGCGTCACGGGGAGCTGTTTTTT
TRBV6-5	TRBD1	TRBJ2-5	many	CASSYSPQGARETQYF	TGTGCCAGCAGTTACTCCCCACAGGGGGCGAGGGAGACCCAGTACTTC
TRBV18	.	TRBJ2-6	many	CASSPGGTGANVLTF	TGTGCCAGCTCACCAGGGGGGACTGGGGCCAACGTCCTGACTTTC
TRBV14	.	TRBJ1-1	many	CASSRLDGLGGPFF	TGTGCCAGCAGCCGATTGGACGGGCTAGGCGGGCCTTTCTTT
TRBV4-1	TRBD1	TRBJ1-3	.	CASSQDQGVGNTIYF	TGCGCCAGCAGCCAAGATCAGGGGGTGGGAAACACCATATATTTT
TRBV25-1	.	TRBJ1-2	many	CASSAGRAYGYTF	TGTGCCAGCAGTGCTGGCAGGGCTTATGGCTACACCTTC
TRBV7-6	TRBD1	TRBJ2-7	few	CASSSGTGRESSYEQYF	TGTGCCAGCAGCTCGGGGACAGGGCGAGAAAGCTCCTACGAGCAGTACTTC
TRBV7-3	.	TRBJ2-1	many	CASSPMGGGAHSYNEQFF	TGTGCCAGCAGCCCCATGGGTGGGGGCGCTCACTCCTACAATGAGCAGTTCTTC
TRBV15	.	TRBJ2-1	many	CATSPPAVRAGENEQFF	TGTGCCACCAGCCCCCCCGCAGTGAGGGCCGGAGAAAATGAGCAGTTCTTC
TRBV18	TRBD1	TRBJ1-3	many	CASSTGTGGSSGNTIYF	TGTGCCAGCTCAACGGGGACAGGGGGCTCCTCTGGAAACACCATATATTTT
TRBV6-5	TRBD1	TRBJ2-3	many	CASSYSPDRADTQYF	TGTGCCAGCAGTTACTCCCCCGACAGGGCAGATACGCAGTATTTT
TRBV7-2	TRBD2	TRBJ2-3	many	CASLSGASTDTQYF	TGTGCCAGCCTTAGCGGGGCTAGCACAGATACGCAGTATTTT
TRBV5-1	TRBD1	TRBJ1-4	many	CASSSKLRGQLNEKLFF	TGCGCCAGCAGCTCCAAACTGCGGGGACAGCTTAATGAAAAACTGTTTTTT
TRBV19	.	TRBJ1-1	many	CASSILWGEGNTEAFF	TGTGCCAGTAGTATCCTCTGGGGGGAAGGTAACACTGAAGCTTTCTTT
TRBV4-3	TRBD2	TRBJ2-2	many	CASSIAGGGTGELFF	TGCGCCAGCAGTATAGCGGGGGGAGGCACCGGGGAGCTGTTTTTT